The rows below give T cell receptor beta chains drawn from one sample of a study of T cells in Graves' hyperthyroidism and ophthalmopathy. MiXCR was run by TCRdb on the multiplex PCR reads, yielding one entry per CDR3 protein. The profile shows about 420,000 distinct CDR3 sequences, 15% to 17% of them singletons. The sample comprised blood. These receptors were taken from a woman aged 18-29 years with Graves' hyperthyroidism. The CDR3 runs from the conserved cysteine through the conserved F or W. Each record gives: D gene, V gene, J gene, CDR3 protein. A D gene is named only where the DNA matches it firmly.

d_call: TRBD1; v_call: TRBV11-1; j_call: TRBJ1-1; cdr3_aa: CASSLRPGQGNTEAFF
d_call: NA; v_call: TRBV6-1; j_call: TRBJ1-5; cdr3_aa: CASIGNGAVYSNQPQHF
d_call: TRBD1; v_call: TRBV6-5; j_call: TRBJ1-3; cdr3_aa: CASSFTPQTGSGNTIYF
d_call: NA; v_call: TRBV28; j_call: TRBJ1-2; cdr3_aa: CASSFGNIYGYTF
d_call: NA; v_call: TRBV7-8; j_call: TRBJ1-1; cdr3_aa: CASSLGGTQNEAFF
d_call: NA; v_call: TRBV7-9; j_call: TRBJ1-2; cdr3_aa: CASSAGPTGHGYTF
d_call: NA; v_call: TRBV4-3; j_call: TRBJ2-2; cdr3_aa: CASSPGRGGTGELFF
d_call: NA; v_call: TRBV6-1; j_call: TRBJ1-1; cdr3_aa: CASSYPDKGGRGTEAFF
d_call: TRBD1; v_call: TRBV28; j_call: TRBJ1-6; cdr3_aa: CASSPRQGRNSPLHF
d_call: NA; v_call: TRBV28; j_call: TRBJ1-5; cdr3_aa: CASSLGGGGNQPQHF
d_call: NA; v_call: TRBV5-5; j_call: TRBJ2-4; cdr3_aa: CASSSRGGGVSIQYF
d_call: NA; v_call: TRBV29-1; j_call: TRBJ2-1; cdr3_aa: CRVLGRYNEQFF
d_call: NA; v_call: TRBV29-1; j_call: TRBJ1-1; cdr3_aa: CSVEVQGGYTEAFF
d_call: NA; v_call: TRBV6-1; j_call: TRBJ1-1; cdr3_aa: CASSETILGAYTEAFF
d_call: NA; v_call: TRBV28; j_call: TRBJ1-3; cdr3_aa: CASSLGPGVGGNTIYF
d_call: NA; v_call: TRBV28; j_call: TRBJ2-2; cdr3_aa: CASSLRPGGRAFGELFF
d_call: TRBD2; v_call: TRBV19; j_call: TRBJ2-1; cdr3_aa: CASSRKHPGTSGGNEQFF
d_call: NA; v_call: TRBV6-1; j_call: TRBJ2-3; cdr3_aa: CASSVSQGFTDTQYF
d_call: NA; v_call: TRBV27; j_call: TRBJ2-3; cdr3_aa: CASSFKDTQYF
d_call: NA; v_call: TRBV20-1; j_call: TRBJ2-1; cdr3_aa: CSARIVSYNEQFF
d_call: TRBD1; v_call: TRBV20-1; j_call: TRBJ2-1; cdr3_aa: CSAIGDSTYNEQFF
d_call: NA; v_call: TRBV12-3/TRBV12-4; j_call: TRBJ2-3; cdr3_aa: CASSPSHGGKPDTQYF
d_call: TRBD2; v_call: TRBV20-1; j_call: TRBJ2-2; cdr3_aa: CSAQALAGAGELFF
d_call: NA; v_call: TRBV29-1; j_call: TRBJ2-7; cdr3_aa: CSVEVPPGRRYEQYF
d_call: NA; v_call: TRBV19; j_call: TRBJ1-5; cdr3_aa: CASSVGGARSNQPQHF
d_call: NA; v_call: TRBV27; j_call: TRBJ1-2; cdr3_aa: CASSPRLNLGADGYTF
d_call: TRBD1; v_call: TRBV2; j_call: TRBJ1-1; cdr3_aa: CASSSRGRKDTEAFF
d_call: TRBD2; v_call: TRBV28; j_call: TRBJ2-3; cdr3_aa: CASSSGVAGGKDTQYF
d_call: NA; v_call: TRBV2; j_call: TRBJ2-1; cdr3_aa: CASRKTEQFF
d_call: NA; v_call: TRBV9; j_call: TRBJ1-1; cdr3_aa: CASSASSRTSRNTEAFF
d_call: NA; v_call: TRBV7-9; j_call: TRBJ2-6; cdr3_aa: CASSFGANVLTF
d_call: NA; v_call: TRBV10-3; j_call: TRBJ1-1; cdr3_aa: CAISEFGPGGDTEAFF
d_call: NA; v_call: TRBV5-1; j_call: TRBJ2-3; cdr3_aa: CASSLASSTRSDTQYF
d_call: NA; v_call: TRBV6-5; j_call: TRBJ1-2; cdr3_aa: CASSYRVEGYTF
d_call: NA; v_call: TRBV4-1; j_call: TRBJ2-1; cdr3_aa: CASSPSRYYNEQFF
d_call: TRBD2; v_call: TRBV11-2; j_call: TRBJ2-1; cdr3_aa: CASSAGLAGGPDHNEQFF
d_call: NA; v_call: TRBV5-1; j_call: TRBJ2-2; cdr3_aa: CASSWPQGAGELFF
d_call: TRBD2; v_call: TRBV15; j_call: TRBJ2-2; cdr3_aa: CATSRHWTSGGAGVGELLF
d_call: NA; v_call: TRBV12-3/TRBV12-4; j_call: TRBJ1-1; cdr3_aa: CASFHPRGRTEAFF
d_call: NA; v_call: TRBV24-1; j_call: TRBJ2-5; cdr3_aa: CATSDFSGTQFSQETQYF
d_call: NA; v_call: TRBV30; j_call: TRBJ2-1; cdr3_aa: CAWSWRNEQFF
d_call: TRBD2; v_call: TRBV24-1; j_call: TRBJ2-3; cdr3_aa: CATSLAGSTQYF
d_call: NA; v_call: TRBV10-1; j_call: TRBJ1-2; cdr3_aa: CASRTGPAAGDYGYTF
d_call: NA; v_call: TRBV9; j_call: TRBJ2-1; cdr3_aa: CASGGRDSYNEQFF
d_call: NA; v_call: TRBV25-1; j_call: TRBJ1-2; cdr3_aa: CASSEGGTANYGYTF
d_call: TRBD1; v_call: TRBV3-1; j_call: TRBJ1-4; cdr3_aa: CASSQRDRGSEKLLF
d_call: NA; v_call: TRBV6-1; j_call: TRBJ1-1; cdr3_aa: CASSSAGRLNTEAFF
d_call: NA; v_call: TRBV6-1; j_call: TRBJ2-1; cdr3_aa: CASSYTFEWGSYNEQFF
d_call: NA; v_call: TRBV5-8; j_call: TRBJ2-3; cdr3_aa: CASSSLGTDTQYF
d_call: TRBD2; v_call: TRBV29-1; j_call: TRBJ2-3; cdr3_aa: CSVASGGAPDTQYF